These 32 T cell receptor beta chains were sequenced from one sample in a study of cytomegalovirus exposure and HLA in healthy donors. This PCR relied on a set of 60 Vbeta primers and 13 Jbeta primers. Assay used: immunoSEQ multiplex PCR; TCRdb lists only in-frame clones, some missing. The sample holds around 94,000 clones; roughly three fifths are singletons and the top ten take about 3.8%. Sequences were obtained from PBMCs. These receptors were collected from a man aged 25 to 45 in good health and CMV-seronegative.

V and J are TRBV7-3 and TRBJ2-3, with 7 bases lining up with TRBD2. After removal of 1 base from V and 6 bases from J, the junction contained 1 base not matched to a gene. The germline V gene has CDR1 SGHTA and CDR2 FQGTGA. The CDR3 runs 13 residues. CDR3 nucleotides: TGTGCCAGCAGCTTAAGGGGAGGGGATACGCAGTATTTT. This codes for CASSLRGGDTQYF.

The gene calls are TRBV7-9 and TRBJ2-3; 7 bases map to TRBD2. Germline lookup yields CDR1 SEHNR and CDR2 FQNEAQ (reference sequence). CDR3 size: 13 residues. V gave up 11 bases and J gave up 3 bases; unmatched junction bases: 8. The CDR3 protein is CAGGLGGTDTQYF. The CDR3 coding sequence is TGTGCCGGAGGACTAGGAGGAACAGATACGCAGTATTTT.

There are a few counts of this clone. The V and J genes are TRBV28 and TRBJ2-7, with D perhaps TRBD2 (6 bases). Deletions cut 5 bases from V and 4 bases from J, with 21 bases between. The CDR3 runs to 16 residues. Germline values: CDR1 MDHEN, CDR2 SYDVKM. CDR3 bases: TGTGCCAGCAGTCCCCCCTCGGATTGGGGGAGGTACGAGCAGTACTTC. This encodes CASSPPSDWGRYEQYF.

The V gene is TRBV15, the J gene TRBJ1-5, with 8 bases matching TRBD1. The J segment lost 7 bases and the V segment lost 5 bases, leaving 7 bases of the junction unmatched. The germline CDR1 and CDR2 sequences are LNHNV and YYDKDF (reference sequence). This CDR3 comprises 14 residues. This chain's CDR3 is CATSADRGGQPQHF. The CDR3 coding sequence is TGTGCCACCAGCGCAGACAGGGGCGGCCAGCCCCAGCATTTT. Full variable domain (outside the CDR3, taken from reference TRBV15 and TRBJ1-5): DAMVIQNPRYQVTQFGKPVTLSCSQTLNHNVMYWYQQKSSQAPKLLFHYYDKDFNNEADTPDNFQSRRPNTSFCFLDIRSPGLGDTAMYLCATSADRGGQPQHFGDGTRLSIL.

This clone was recorded once. The rearrangement uses TRBV11-3 and TRBJ2-7; no firm D call. Germline V gene lookup returns CDR1 SGHNT and CDR2 YENEEA. This CDR3 spans 15 amino acids. Trimming took off 0 bases at V and 2 bases at J, with 11 bases between the two ends. CDR3 sequence reads: CASSLDFSDTYEQYF. The CDR3 coding sequence is TGTGCCAGCAGCTTAGATTTCTCAGATACCTACGAGCAGTACTTC.

This sequence joins TRBV28 and TRBJ2-3; 7 nucleotides agree with TRBD2. J lost 1 base, V lost 8 bases, and 9 bases had no gene match. Germline V lookup: CDR1 MDHEN, CDR2 SYDVKM. The CDR3 runs 15 residues. The CDR3 here is CASPPSGGGTDTQYF. Here the CDR3 DNA reads TGTGCCAGCCCCCCTAGCGGAGGAGGCACAGATACGCAGTATTTT.

The rearrangement links TRBV9 to TRBJ1-3; 7 bases map to TRBD1. Germline CDR1 SGDLS, CDR2 YYNGEE. This CDR3 is built from 16 residues. The J segment lost 2 bases and the V segment lost 0 bases, leaving 5 bases of the junction unmatched. CDR3 DNA sequence: TGTGCCAGCAGCGTAGGATGGACAGGTCCTGGAAACACCATATATTTT. It translates to CASSVGWTGPGNTIYF.

The chain carries TRBV7-8 and TRBJ2-3, with 15 nucleotides matching TRBD2. The germline V gene encodes CDR1 SGHVS and CDR2 FQNEAQ. The CDR3 length is 17 residues. J lost 9 bases, V lost 1 base, and 8 bases had no gene match. CDR3 sequence (DNA): TGTGCCAGCAGCTTAGGGACTAGCGGGGGGGCCCGGAGCACGCAGTATTTT. Translation: CASSLGTSGGARSTQYF.

This clone was recorded a few times. V usage is TRBV28 and J usage is TRBJ2-1; D might be TRBD1 (6 bases). V shed 5 bases and J shed 4 bases, with 24 bases lying between them. Germline V gene sequence: CDR1 MDHEN, CDR2 SYDVKM. This CDR3 has 18 residues. The CDR3 is CASSTTGRVWALYNEQFF. The CDR3 bases are TGTGCCAGCAGTACGACAGGACGGGTCTGGGCCTTATACAATGAGCAGTTCTTC.

V is TRBV7-5 and J is TRBJ1-3. TRBV7-5 is a recognized pseudogene. The CDR3 contains 16 residues. The CDR3 DNA is TGTGTCAGAAGCTTAGGTCGCGGAGGGAATGAAAACACCATATATTTT. Its translation: CVRSLGRGGNENTIYF.

J is TRBJ2-1 and V is TRBV5-1; 12 nucleotides line up with TRBD2. Germline CDR1 is SGHRS and CDR2 is YFSETQ. This CDR3 region has 15 residues. V was clipped by 0 bases and J by 7 bases; unmatched bases: 2. For the CDR3, the DNA is TGCGCCAGCAGCTTGGCCCTAGCGGGGGGGAATGAGCAGTTCTTC. Translation gives CASSLALAGGNEQFF. The variable domain in full, completed from reference TRBV5-1 and TRBJ2-1, reads KAGVTQTPRYLIKTRGQQVTLSCSPISGHRSVSWYQQTPGQGLQFLFEYFSETQRNKGNFPGRFSGRQFSNSRSEMNVSTLELGDSALYLCASSLALAGGNEQFFGPGTRLTVL.

As DNA, the CDR3 is TGTGCCAGTAGTGGAGGGTACGAGACCCAGTACTTC. Its translation: CASSGGYETQYF. V is TRBV19 and J is TRBJ2-5; possibly TRBD2 for D (6 bases). The germline V gene has CDR1 LNHDA and CDR2 SQIVND (reference sequence). The CDR3 consists of 12 residues. The V end was cut by 5 bases, the J end by 5 bases, with 9 bases between.

V is TRBV11-2 and J is TRBJ2-3; maybe TRBD1 (6 bases). V dropped 2 bases and J dropped 2 bases, with 8 bases sitting between them. This CDR3 comprises 14 residues. Germline values: CDR1 SGHAT, CDR2 FQNNGV. The CDR3 reads CASSLQGTTDTQYF. Written as DNA, the CDR3 is TGTGCCAGCAGCTTACAGGGGACCACAGATACGCAGTATTTT.

This sequence joins TRBV6-5 and TRBJ2-7; D not resolved. CDR3 size: 14 residues. Between the trimmed V and J ends, which lost 2 bases and 3 bases, there was a span of 11 bases. Germline loops: CDR1 MNHEY, CDR2 SVGAGI. Written as DNA, the CDR3 is TGTGCCAGCAGTTACGACTCAAACGGCTACGAGCAGTACTTC. It is translated as CASSYDSNGYEQYF.

This CDR3 reads CACATGGFDQPQHF. DNA of the CDR3: TGTGCCTGCGCTACAGGGGGATTTGATCAGCCCCAGCATTTT. This sequence joins TRBV30 and TRBJ1-5, with 8 bases matching TRBD1. The V and J ends lost 6 bases and 5 bases, in that order; junction bases with no gene match: 9. This CDR3 is 14 amino acids long. Germline CDR1 is GTSNPN and CDR2 is SVGIG (reference sequence). Variable domain in full (rest from reference TRBV30 and TRBJ1-5): SQTIHQWPATLVQPVGSPLSLECTVEGTSNPNLYWYRQAAGRGLQLLFYSVGIGQISSEVPQNLSASRPQDRQFILSSKKLLLSDSGFYLCACATGGFDQPQHFGDGTRLSIL.

This clone is a singleton in its sample. The chain has TRBV4-1 and TRBJ2-1, with 11 bases lining up with TRBD2. The ends lost 0 bases at V and 5 bases at J; junction bases unmatched: 15. CDR3 length equals 20 residues. CDR1 and CDR2 from the germline V gene are MGHRA and YSYEKL. The CDR3 spells CASSQDMGLAGGQGHNEQFF. The CDR3, as DNA: TGCGCCAGCAGCCAAGATATGGGATTAGCGGGGGGGCAAGGACACAATGAGCAGTTCTTC.

The chain employs TRBV27 and TRBJ2-7; weak D call: TRBD1 (8 bases). Per germline, CDR1 MNHEY and CDR2 SMNVEV (reference sequence). This CDR3 is 16 amino acids long. V was trimmed by 3 bases and J by 3 bases, leaving 18 bases between them. The CDR3 DNA reads as TGTGCCAGCAGTTTCACCACAGGGGGGGCCCTCTACGAGCAGTACTTC. Amino acid sequence: CASSFTTGGALYEQYF.

V usage is TRBV5-5 and J usage is TRBJ1-5; D remains unclear. The CDR3 is 14 residues long. From germline, CDR1 is SGHKS and CDR2 YYEKEE (reference sequence). Trimming cost V 3 bases and J 7 bases, with 14 bases left between them. The CDR3: CASSSPGLGQPQHF. CDR3 DNA: TGTGCCAGCAGCTCACCGGGTTTAGGCCAGCCCCAGCATTTT.

The J gene is TRBJ1-4, the V gene TRBV2; TRBD1 agrees at 8 bases. The CDR3 has 13 amino acids. Germline V gene lookup returns CDR1 SNHLY and CDR2 FYNNEI. V shed 4 bases and J 10 bases; nucleotides not matched to a gene: 5. The CDR3 region is CASSGGTGGKLFF. The CDR3 DNA reads TGTGCCAGCAGTGGGGGGACAGGAGGAAAACTGTTTTTT. The whole variable domain, filled in from reference TRBV2 and TRBJ1-4, reads EPEVTQTPSHQVTQMGQEVILRCVPISNHLYFYWYRQILGQKVEFLVSFYNNEISEKSEIFDDQFSVERPDGSNFTLKIRSTKLEDSAMYFCASSGGTGGKLFFGSGTQLSVL.

This clone was seen a few times. The gene calls are TRBV7-9 and TRBJ2-7, with D hard to call. This CDR3 has 15 amino acids. Trimming took 5 bases from V and 2 from J, leaving 16 bases between them. The V gene's germline CDR1 is SEHNR and CDR2 FQNEAQ (reference sequence). For the CDR3, the DNA is TGTGCCAGCAGCGCGCGATTTAGAAGCCCCTACGAGCAGTACTTC. It translates to CASSARFRSPYEQYF.

The chain joins TRBV5-1 to TRBJ2-3, with TRBD2 matching 12 bases. Per the germline V gene, CDR1 is SGHRS and CDR2 is YFSETQ. This CDR3 has 16 amino acids. The ends lost 1 base at V and 6 bases at J; junction bases unmatched: 6. The CDR3, as DNA: TGCGCCAGCAGCTTGTGGGCTAGCGGGAGGGTTGATACGCAGTATTTT. Translating it yields CASSLWASGRVDTQYF.

The chain carries TRBV6-4 and TRBJ1-2, with D perhaps TRBD1 (5 bases). Trimming left V 6 bases short and J 4 bases short, with 12 bases between. Germline values: CDR1 MRHNA, CDR2 SNTAGT. The CDR3 is 13 amino acids. CDR3 sequence reads: CASSEIGGYGYTF. CDR3 nucleotides: TGTGCCAGCAGCGAAATCGGGGGCTATGGCTACACCTTC.

The rearrangement uses TRBV9 and TRBJ1-2, with D hard to call. V was cut by 0 bases and J by 8 bases, with 5 bases left in between. Germline V CDR1 and CDR2: SGDLS, YYNGEE. CDR3 size: 11 residues. The DNA of the CDR3 is TGTGCCAGCAGCGTAGCGGGGGGCTACACCTTC. As protein: CASSVAGGYTF. The variable domain in full, with the rest retrieved from reference TRBV9 and TRBJ1-2, is DSGVTQTPKHLITATGQRVTLRCSPRSGDLSVYWYQQSLDQGLQFLIQYYNGEERAKGNILERFSAQQFPDLHSELNLSSLELGDSALYFCASSVAGGYTFGSGTRLTVV.

The chain combines TRBV10-3 with TRBJ2-6, with D unresolved. Germline lookup yields CDR1 ENHRY and CDR2 SYGVKD. V gave up 3 bases and J gave up 2 bases, with 11 bases separating them. The CDR3 covers 16 residues. CDR3 sequence: CAISDRSNAGANVLTF. DNA of the CDR3: TGTGCCATCAGTGATCGGAGTAACGCTGGGGCCAACGTCCTGACTTTC.

This sequence joins TRBV7-9 and TRBJ2-6; 7 bases agree with TRBD1. Trimming removed 5 bases from V and 4 bases from J; junction bases left unmatched: 11. The germline gives CDR1 SEHNR, CDR2 FQNEAQ (reference sequence). This CDR3 has 17 amino acids. The CDR3 bases are TGTGCCAGCAGCCCCCCCGGAGACAGGGCCGGGGCCAACGTCCTGACTTTC. Protein product: CASSPPGDRAGANVLTF.

DNA of the CDR3: TGTGCCAGCAGCTTAGGGGGTCGGACAGGGATCTACGAGCAGTACTTC. Its protein is CASSLGGRTGIYEQYF. The V call is TRBV11-3, the J call TRBJ2-7, with 8 nucleotides matching TRBD1. The V and J ends lost 1 base and 3 bases, in that order; junction bases with no gene match: 8. The CDR3 runs to 16 residues. The germline CDR1 and CDR2 sequences are SGHNT and YENEEA.

This chain links TRBV9 with TRBJ2-7; perhaps TRBD2 as D (6 bases). Looked up from germline, CDR1 is SGDLS and CDR2 is YYNGEE. The CDR3 contains 14 residues. V lost 3 bases, J lost 0 bases, and 10 bases lay in between. The CDR3 loop reads CASSAGLNSYEQYF. Written as DNA, the CDR3 is TGTGCCAGCAGCGCCGGACTAAACTCCTACGAGCAGTACTTC.

The J gene is TRBJ1-4, the V gene TRBV28; a possible D gene is TRBD1 (6 bases). CDR1 and CDR2 (germline): MDHEN, SYDVKM. With 1 base removed from V and 2 bases from J, the gap between germline ends came to 23 bases. The length of the CDR3 is 20 residues. CDR3 DNA sequence: TGTGCCAGCAGTTTATTATATTTATGGGGGGGCGCTTCCACTAATGAAAAACTGTTTTTT. Translation: CASSLLYLWGGASTNEKLFF.

This clone was detected a few times. The rearrangement links TRBV6-7 to TRBJ1-5, with D unresolved. TRBV6-7 qualifies as an ORF whose function is uncertain. The V gene lost 5 bases and the J gene lost 6 bases, with 14 bases spanning the gap. The CDR3 contains 14 residues. The CDR3 DNA reads as TGTGCCAGCAGTGATGATGAGGTTGGTCAGCCCCAGCATTTT. Encoded protein: CASSDDEVGQPQHF.

V and J are TRBV7-3 and TRBJ2-3; 8 nucleotides agree with TRBD2. This CDR3 contains 16 residues. V lost 1 base and J lost 4; bases outside the gene matches: 7. Per the germline V gene, CDR1 is SGHTA and CDR2 is FQGTGA. In DNA form, the CDR3 reads TGTGCCAGCAGCTTAAGTGGGACTAGGGGGGCAGATACGCAGTATTTT. Encoded protein: CASSLSGTRGADTQYF.

The rearrangement uses TRBV4-2 and TRBJ2-3; TRBD2 aligns across 13 bases. Germline trimming cut 4 bases from V and 4 bases from J; bases unmatched to any gene: 5. This CDR3 comprises 16 residues. Germline V gene lookup returns CDR1 LGHNA and CDR2 YNFKEQ. The CDR3 bases are TGTGCCAGCAGCCCTACTAGCGGGGGGGCCGCAGATACGCAGTATTTT. This translates into CASSPTSGGAADTQYF.

Of note for this clone: Other DNA sequences from this sample encode an identical CDR3 as well. CDR3 DNA sequence: TGTGCCAGCAGCGTGGGGGGAAGCTCTGGAAACACCATATATTTT. The encoded protein is CASSVGGSSGNTIYF. The V and J genes are TRBV9 and TRBJ1-3; TRBD1 might be the D (5 bases). Trimming removed 2 bases at V and 0 bases at J, with 9 bases between. The germline gives CDR1 SGDLS, CDR2 YYNGEE. The CDR3 has 15 residues.